The present TCR beta chain was sequenced within a study of a mutant IDH1 vaccine in newly diagnosed glioma. The CDR3 consists of 14 residues. The V gene lost 4 bases and the J gene lost 6 bases, with 15 bases spanning the gap. Germline V lookup: CDR1 MNHNS, CDR2 SASEGT. The time point is: baseline, week 1 (first vaccination visit). Treatment indicated: pre-vaccination baseline after standard-of-care therapy. Only in-frame clones appear in the TCRdb table, and some are missing; sequencing was by immunoSEQ multiplex PCR. This repertoire shows fewer than 40,000 clones, over 75% found once; its top ten account for roughly 19%.

The rearrangement uses TRBV6-1 and TRBJ1-2, with D possibly TRBD1 on 5 matching bases. The clonotype originates from a man aged 30 to 39 with glioma. Sequencing was performed on PBMCs, taken from a glioma patient treated with radiotherapy, temozolomide or both. This CDR3 is CASSVGGAAHGYTF. Here the CDR3 DNA reads TGTGCCAGCAGTGTGGGTGGGGCAGCACATGGCTACACCTTC.